These 20 T cell receptor beta chains share one sample of origin, sequenced in a study of vaccination effects on CD4 cells after COVID-19. Produced via immunoSEQ multiplex PCR; TCRdb's table is partial and in-frame only. The sample holds about 71,000 clones, approximately 72% seen once. These TCRs' antigens remain unknown. Sequencing in the ViraFEST assay came after antigen-specific CD4+ T cells had been expanded with viral peptide pools, which were used to stimulate PBMC. It was after 10 days of culture that CD4+ T cells were isolated. Testing of the vaccine recipients showed negative nucleocapsid antibodies and no prior SARS-CoV-2 infection. Sequenced material: CD4+ T cells from PBMCs cultured with HCoV-OC43 spike peptides, taken before COVID-19 vaccination. Subset of the sample: HCoV-OC43 spike overlapping peptide pool stimulation. Receptor source: a human donor who received a COVID-19 vaccine.

This chain connects TRBV6-5 to TRBJ2-2, with a tentative D call TRBD1 (6 bases). Per germline, CDR1 MNHEY and CDR2 SVGAGI. The CDR3 has 13 residues. The germline V and J ends were trimmed by 10 bases and 0 bases, with 9 bases remaining between them. CDR3 protein: CAIQGTNTGELFF. CDR3 DNA sequence: TGTGCCATACAGGGAACGAACACCGGGGAGCTGTTTTTT.

This clone was seen just once. The V call is TRBV28, the J call TRBJ2-5; perhaps TRBD2 as D (5 bases). Germline CDR1 MDHEN, CDR2 SYDVKM. V shed 7 bases and J shed 7 bases, with 13 bases lying between them. The CDR3 runs 12 residues. CDR3 in amino acids: CASNGLRGTQYF. CDR3 coding DNA: TGTGCCAGCAACGGGCTTCGGGGGACCCAGTACTTC. The variable domain in full, completed from reference TRBV28 and TRBJ2-5, reads DVKVTQSSRYLVKRTGEKVFLECVQDMDHENMFWYRQDPGLGLRLIYFSYDVKMKEKGDIPEGYSVSREKKERFSLILESASTNQTSMYLCASNGLRGTQYFGPGTRLLVL.

Written as DNA, the CDR3 is TGTGCCAGCGGTAGCGGGGATAGCAATGAGCAGTTCTTC. Amino acid sequence: CASGSGDSNEQFF. The chain joins TRBV11-3 to TRBJ2-1; 8 nucleotides agree with TRBD2. The CDR3 is 13 residues long. J gave up 6 bases and V 8 bases, and 6 bases lay outside the gene matches. Germline lookup yields CDR1 SGHNT and CDR2 YENEEA.

V usage is TRBV30 and J usage is TRBJ1-2; TRBD1 matches 7 bases. Germline CDR1 is GTSNPN and CDR2 is SVGIG (reference sequence). The V gene end was trimmed by 3 bases and the J gene end by 0 bases; junction bases not matched to a gene: 10. The CDR3 runs to 16 residues. The CDR3 DNA sequence: TGTGCCTGGAGCCAGACAGGGAGGAGAGCTAACTATGGCTACACCTTC. It codes for CAWSQTGRRANYGYTF.

This rearrangement joins TRBV9 to TRBJ1-4, with D tentatively TRBD1 (5 bases). Germline CDR1 is SGDLS and CDR2 is YYNGEE. This CDR3 comprises 14 residues. V gave up 4 bases and J gave up 7 bases, with 14 bases separating them. For the CDR3, the DNA is TGTGCCAGCAGCCCCGGGCAGGGCCCTGAAAAACTGTTTTTT. It is translated as CASSPGQGPEKLFF.

The V call is TRBV7-9, the J call TRBJ1-1, with 7 bases identical to TRBD1. Trimming cost V 5 bases and J 3 bases; bases outside gene matches: 18. The germline CDR1 and CDR2 sequences are SEHNR and FQNEAQ (reference sequence). The CDR3 runs to 18 residues. The DNA of the CDR3 is TGTGCCAGCAGCCTAGAACACAGGGGTTGGATCTCGGACACTGAAGCTTTCTTT. Translated: CASSLEHRGWISDTEAFF.

V usage is TRBV24-1 and J usage is TRBJ2-1; TRBD2 might be the D (5 bases). The CDR3 totals 15 residues. V lost 4 bases, J lost 2 bases, and 11 bases lay in between. From germline, CDR1 is KGHDR and CDR2 SFDVKD. The CDR3 DNA sequence: TGTGCCACCAGTGAAAGACTAAATACCTACAATGAGCAGTTCTTC. As protein: CATSERLNTYNEQFF.

CDR3 in DNA: TGTGCCAGCAGCCCGCGGGGGTCCTACTCCTACAATGAGCAGTTCTTC. It specifies CASSPRGSYSYNEQFF. This chain uses TRBV11-2 with TRBJ2-1; 7 bases align to TRBD2. Trimming took 5 bases from V and 0 from J; bases not matched to a gene: 7. Looked up from germline, CDR1 is SGHAT and CDR2 is FQNNGV. This CDR3 has 16 amino acids. The full variable domain, its missing parts supplied by reference TRBV11-2 and TRBJ2-1, is EAGVAQSPRYKIIEKRQSVAFWCNPISGHATLYWYQQILGQGPKLLIQFQNNGVVDDSQLPKDRFSAERLKGVDSTLKIQPAKLEDSAVYLCASSPRGSYSYNEQFFGPGTRLTVL.

A few counts support this clone. The chain carries TRBV25-1 and TRBJ1-2; unclear D gene. Germline loops: CDR1 MGHDK, CDR2 SYGVNS. V was pared by 3 bases and J by 7 bases, with 15 bases between. The CDR3 runs 14 residues. The CDR3: CASSEGDRGSGYTF. The CDR3 nucleotides read TGTGCCAGCAGTGAGGGTGATCGAGGGTCTGGCTACACCTTC.

Of note for this clone: Other DNA sequences in this sample translate to the same CDR3. The chain combines TRBV24-1 with TRBJ2-4; maybe TRBD1 (6 bases). The CDR3 runs 15 residues. CDR1 is KGHDR, CDR2 SFDVKD, per germline. V was shortened by 4 bases and J by 0 bases, with 9 bases between the two germline ends. The CDR3 is CATSDPRGAKNIQYF. The CDR3 DNA reads TGTGCCACCAGTGACCCCAGGGGAGCCAAAAACATTCAGTACTTC.

This clone was observed a few times. The CDR3 sequence: CASSWAPESYEQYV. Here the CDR3 DNA reads TGCGCCAGCAGCTGGGCCCCGGAAAGCTACGAGCAGTACGTC. The gene calls are TRBV5-1 and TRBJ2-7; D is uncertain. The V and J ends lost 3 bases and 3 bases respectively, with 13 bases between them. This CDR3 contains 14 residues. The V gene's germline CDR1 is SGHRS and CDR2 YFSETQ.

The chain joins TRBV5-8 to TRBJ2-1; 13 positions agree with TRBD2. Losses at the gene ends were 3 bases for V and 2 bases for J; bases not matched to a gene: 2. Germline values: CDR1 SGHTS, CDR2 YDEGEE. CDR3 length: 16 amino acids. The CDR3 loop reads CASSSGTSGAYNEQFF. CDR3 sequence (DNA): TGTGCCAGCAGCTCAGGGACTAGCGGGGCCTACAATGAGCAGTTCTTC. Complete variable domain (other parts from reference TRBV5-8 and TRBJ2-1): EAGVTQSPTHLIKTRGQQATLRCSPISGHTSVYWYQQALGLGLQFLLWYDEGEERNRGNFPPRFSGRQFPNYSSELNVNALELEDSALYLCASSSGTSGAYNEQFFGPGTRLTVL.

The chain has TRBV19 and TRBJ2-3, with D possibly being TRBD1 or TRBD2 (5 bases each). Trimming stripped 3 bases from V and 0 bases from J, with 10 bases between. Germline V gene data show CDR1 as LNHDA and CDR2 as SQIVND (reference sequence). CDR3 length: 15 residues. DNA for the CDR3: TGTGCCAGTAGTATCCGAGGGGTCAGCACAGATACGCAGTATTTT. This codes for CASSIRGVSTDTQYF.

The V call is TRBV6-5, the J call TRBJ2-5; TRBD1 aligns across 8 bases. From germline, CDR1 is MNHEY and CDR2 SVGAGI. This CDR3 has 14 amino acids. The V and J ends lost 6 bases and 3 bases, in that order; junction bases with no gene match: 6. The CDR3 region is CASRKVTGEETQYF. Written as DNA, the CDR3 is TGTGCCAGCAGAAAAGTGACAGGGGAAGAGACCCAGTACTTC.

The chain recombines TRBV18 with TRBJ2-1; 9 nucleotides match TRBD1. Losses at the gene ends were 2 bases for V and 3 bases for J; bases not matched to a gene: 5. Germline lookup yields CDR1 KGHSH and CDR2 LQKENI. CDR3 length equals 16 residues. The CDR3 loop is CASSPIRDRDYNEQFF. In nucleotides, the CDR3 is TGTGCCAGCTCACCAATCCGGGACAGGGACTACAATGAGCAGTTCTTC.

The count of this clone is one. The chain employs TRBV24-1 and TRBJ1-5; 7 nucleotides line up with TRBD1. The CDR3 consists of 15 residues. The germline V gene has CDR1 KGHDR and CDR2 SFDVKD. The V segment lost 5 bases and the J segment 4 bases; nucleotides outside the gene matches: 7. The CDR3 reads CATSAGDRENQPQHF. DNA of the CDR3: TGTGCCACCAGTGCCGGAGACAGGGAGAATCAGCCCCAGCATTTT.

This clone was seen a few times. The genes are TRBV5-8 and TRBJ2-3, with 11 bases matching TRBD2. The CDR3 is 14 residues long. From germline, CDR1 is SGHTS and CDR2 YDEGEE. The J segment lost 4 bases and the V segment lost 8 bases, leaving 6 bases of the junction unmatched. In nucleotides, the CDR3 is TGTGCCAGTCCTACTAGCGGGGGCGCAGATACGCAGTATTTT. Its protein product is CASPTSGGADTQYF.

Concerning this clone: The sample holds other DNA sequences that translate to the same CDR3. The chain links TRBV18 to TRBJ1-1; no clear D gene. The CDR3 has 13 amino acids. V shed 2 bases and J shed 0 bases, with 4 bases lying between them. Germline V CDR1 and CDR2: KGHSH, LQKENI. The CDR3 reads CASSPGLNTEAFF. CDR3 nucleotide sequence: TGTGCCAGCTCACCAGGGTTGAACACTGAAGCTTTCTTT.

V is TRBV5-4 and J is TRBJ1-1, with D perhaps matching TRBD1 (6 bases). V gave up 1 base and J gave up 7 bases, with 11 bases separating them. Germline values: CDR1 SGHNT, CDR2 YYREEE (reference sequence). The CDR3 is 13 amino acids. CDR3 nucleotide sequence: TGTGCCAGCAGCTTGAAAGGGGGGGGTGAAGCTTTCTTT. It yields the protein CASSLKGGGEAFF.

This clone was observed a handful of times. V usage is TRBV18 and J usage is TRBJ1-1; no firm D call. Between the trimmed V and J ends, which lost 6 bases and 0 bases, there was a span of 11 bases. Germline CDR1 KGHSH, CDR2 LQKENI. This CDR3 contains 14 residues. Here the CDR3 DNA reads TGTGCCAGCTCGCCTGACCGCATGAACACTGAAGCTTTCTTT. The encoded protein is CASSPDRMNTEAFF. Drawing the rest from reference TRBV18 and TRBJ1-1, the complete variable domain is NAGVMQNPRHLVRRRGQEARLRCSPMKGHSHVYWYRQLPEEGLKFMVYLQKENIIDESGMPKERFSAEFPKEGPSILRIQQVVRGDSAAYFCASSPDRMNTEAFFGQGTRLTVV.